The following is a T cell receptor (beta chain) sequence with its context. TCRdb keeps only in-frame clones here, not all; method: immunoSEQ multiplex PCR. Of roughly 47,000 clones listed, 75% to 90% are singletons. This sample is part of a study of T cell changes during pregnancy in multiple sclerosis. The germline V gene encodes CDR1 SNHLY and CDR2 FYNNEI. CDR3 length: 14 amino acids. Between the trimmed V and J ends, which lost 7 bases and 7 bases, there was a span of 19 bases. The chain has TRBV2 and TRBJ1-2, with D perhaps matching TRBD1 (5 bases). The clonotype originates from a female donor with multiple sclerosis, enrolled in a pregnancy study. Here the sequenced sample was CD8+ T cells from peripheral blood mononuclear cells, taken in the second trimester of pregnancy. The CDR3 DNA reads TGTGCCAGCACCGAGACAGTTATTTTGGGTGGCTACACCTTC. It yields the protein CASTETVILGGYTF.